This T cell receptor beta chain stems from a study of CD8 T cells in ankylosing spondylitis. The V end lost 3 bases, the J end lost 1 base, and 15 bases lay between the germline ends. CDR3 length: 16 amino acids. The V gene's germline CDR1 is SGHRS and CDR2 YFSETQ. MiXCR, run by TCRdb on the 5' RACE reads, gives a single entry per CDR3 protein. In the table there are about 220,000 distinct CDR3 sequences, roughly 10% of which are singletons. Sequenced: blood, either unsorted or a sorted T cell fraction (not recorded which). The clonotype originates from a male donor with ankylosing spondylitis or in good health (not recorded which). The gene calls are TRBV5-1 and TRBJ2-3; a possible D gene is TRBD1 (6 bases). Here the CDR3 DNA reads TGCGCCAGCAGCTGGGAGCCGGGACAAGGCACAGATACGCAGTATTTT. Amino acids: CASSWEPGQGTDTQYF.